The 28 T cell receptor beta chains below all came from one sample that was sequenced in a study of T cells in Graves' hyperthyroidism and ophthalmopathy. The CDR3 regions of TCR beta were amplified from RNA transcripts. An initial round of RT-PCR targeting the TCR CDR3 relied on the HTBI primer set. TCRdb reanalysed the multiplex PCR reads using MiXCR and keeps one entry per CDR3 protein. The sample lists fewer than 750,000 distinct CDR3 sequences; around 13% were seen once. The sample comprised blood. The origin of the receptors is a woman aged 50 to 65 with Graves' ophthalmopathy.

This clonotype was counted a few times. The CDR3, as DNA: TGTGCCAGCAGCCGGACGGGGACAGGGGCCGTGGGGACTGAAGCTTTCTTT. Translating gives CASSRTGTGAVGTEAFF. The gene calls are TRBV5-6 and TRBJ1-1; 10 nucleotides agree with TRBD1. CDR3 length: 17 residues. Germline assignment: CDR1 SGHDT and CDR2 YYEEEE. V was pared by 4 bases and J by 5 bases, with 14 bases of the junction left unmatched.

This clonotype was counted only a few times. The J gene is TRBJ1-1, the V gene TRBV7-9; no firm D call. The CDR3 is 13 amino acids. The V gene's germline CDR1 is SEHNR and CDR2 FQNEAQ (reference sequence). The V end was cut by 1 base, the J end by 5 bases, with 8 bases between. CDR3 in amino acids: CASSLVVLTEAFF. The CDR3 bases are TGTGCCAGCAGCTTAGTAGTTCTTACTGAAGCTTTCTTT.

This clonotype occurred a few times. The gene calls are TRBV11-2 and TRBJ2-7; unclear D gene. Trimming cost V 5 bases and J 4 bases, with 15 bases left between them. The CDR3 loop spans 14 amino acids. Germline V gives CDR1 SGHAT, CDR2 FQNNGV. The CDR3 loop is CASSGRVSRYEQYF. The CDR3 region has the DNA TGTGCCAGCAGCGGCCGGGTCTCAAGGTACGAGCAGTACTTC.

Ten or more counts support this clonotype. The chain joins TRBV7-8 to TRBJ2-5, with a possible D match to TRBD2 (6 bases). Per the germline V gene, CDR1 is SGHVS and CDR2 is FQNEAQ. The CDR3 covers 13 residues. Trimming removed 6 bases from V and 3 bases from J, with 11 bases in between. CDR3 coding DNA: TGTGCCAGCAGGAAGGGACTGGAAGAGACCCAGTACTTC. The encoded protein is CASRKGLEETQYF.

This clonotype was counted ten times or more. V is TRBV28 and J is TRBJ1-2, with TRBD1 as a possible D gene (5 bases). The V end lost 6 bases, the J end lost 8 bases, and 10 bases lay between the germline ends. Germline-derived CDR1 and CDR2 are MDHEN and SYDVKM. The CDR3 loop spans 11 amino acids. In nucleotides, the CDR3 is TGTGCCAGCAGGGGGGAAGTCGGCTACACCTTC. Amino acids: CASRGEVGYTF.

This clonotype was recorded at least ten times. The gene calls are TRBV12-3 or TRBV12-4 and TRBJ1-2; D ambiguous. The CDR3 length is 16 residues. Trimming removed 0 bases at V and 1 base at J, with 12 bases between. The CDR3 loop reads CASSLALMGVNYGYTF. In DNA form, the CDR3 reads TGTGCCAGCAGTTTAGCGCTAATGGGCGTTAACTATGGCTACACCTTC.

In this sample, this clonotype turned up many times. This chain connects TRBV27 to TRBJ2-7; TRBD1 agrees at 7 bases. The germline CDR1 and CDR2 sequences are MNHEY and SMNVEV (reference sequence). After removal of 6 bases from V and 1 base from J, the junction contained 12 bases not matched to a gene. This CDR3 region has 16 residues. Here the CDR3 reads CASRSQTGMVSYEQYF. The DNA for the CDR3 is TGTGCCAGCAGAAGTCAGACAGGGATGGTGTCCTACGAGCAGTACTTC.

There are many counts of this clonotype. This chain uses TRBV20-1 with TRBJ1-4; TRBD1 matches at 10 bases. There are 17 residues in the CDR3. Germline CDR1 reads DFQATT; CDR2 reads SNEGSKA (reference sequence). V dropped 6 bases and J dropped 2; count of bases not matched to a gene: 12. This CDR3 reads CSAAKWDRGVTNEKLFF. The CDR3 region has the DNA TGCAGTGCAGCCAAATGGGACAGGGGAGTCACTAATGAAAAACTGTTTTTT.

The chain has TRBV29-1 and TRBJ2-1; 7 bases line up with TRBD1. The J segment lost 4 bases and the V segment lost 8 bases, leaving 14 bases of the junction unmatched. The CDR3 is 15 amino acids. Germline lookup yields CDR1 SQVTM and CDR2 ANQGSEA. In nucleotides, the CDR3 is TGCAGCAGCCTGTTCCGGGACAGTGCGTACAATGAGCAGTTCTTC. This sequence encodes CSSLFRDSAYNEQFF.

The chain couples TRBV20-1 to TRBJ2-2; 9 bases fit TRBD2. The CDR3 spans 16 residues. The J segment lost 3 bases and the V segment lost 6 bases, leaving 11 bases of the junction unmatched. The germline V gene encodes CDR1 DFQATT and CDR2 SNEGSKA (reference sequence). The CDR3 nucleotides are TGCAGTGCGCTGACAGGACTAGCGACCGACACCGGGGAGCTGTTTTTT. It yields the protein CSALTGLATDTGELFF.

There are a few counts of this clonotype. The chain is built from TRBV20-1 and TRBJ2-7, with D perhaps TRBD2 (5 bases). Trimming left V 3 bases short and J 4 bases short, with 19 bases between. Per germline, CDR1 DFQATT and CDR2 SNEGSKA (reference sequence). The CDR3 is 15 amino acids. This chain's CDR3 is CSASDLVSGKYEQYF. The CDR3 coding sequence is TGCAGTGCTAGTGATTTGGTGTCGGGGAAGTACGAGCAGTACTTC.

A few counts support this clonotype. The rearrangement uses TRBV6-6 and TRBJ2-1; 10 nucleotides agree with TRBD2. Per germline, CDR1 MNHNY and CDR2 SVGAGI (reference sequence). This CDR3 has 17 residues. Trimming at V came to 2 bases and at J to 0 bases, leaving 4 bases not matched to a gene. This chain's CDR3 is CASSYGASGSSYNEQFF. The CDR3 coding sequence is TGTGCCAGCAGTTACGGGGCTAGCGGGAGCTCCTACAATGAGCAGTTCTTC.

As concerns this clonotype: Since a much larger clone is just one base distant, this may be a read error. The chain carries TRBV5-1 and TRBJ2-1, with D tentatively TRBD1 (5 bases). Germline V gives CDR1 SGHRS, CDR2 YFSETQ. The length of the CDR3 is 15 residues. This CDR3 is CASSLRQSSYYEQFF. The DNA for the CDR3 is TGCGCCAGCAGCCTTAGACAGAGCTCCTACTATGAGCAGTTCTTC.

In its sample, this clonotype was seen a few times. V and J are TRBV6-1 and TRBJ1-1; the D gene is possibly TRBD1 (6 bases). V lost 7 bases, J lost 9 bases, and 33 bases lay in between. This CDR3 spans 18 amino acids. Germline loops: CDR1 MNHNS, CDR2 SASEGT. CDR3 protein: CASTNGGGAGNPRQQAFF. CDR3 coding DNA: TGTGCCAGCACCAACGGGGGGGGCGCAGGTAACCCGCGACAGCAAGCTTTCTTT.

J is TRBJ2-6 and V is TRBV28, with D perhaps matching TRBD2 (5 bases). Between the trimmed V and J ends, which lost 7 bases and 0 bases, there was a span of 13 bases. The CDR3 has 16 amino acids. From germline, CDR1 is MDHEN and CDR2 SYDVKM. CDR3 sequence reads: CASTPGILSGANVLTF. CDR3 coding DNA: TGTGCCAGCACCCCCGGGATCCTCTCTGGGGCCAACGTCCTGACTTTC.

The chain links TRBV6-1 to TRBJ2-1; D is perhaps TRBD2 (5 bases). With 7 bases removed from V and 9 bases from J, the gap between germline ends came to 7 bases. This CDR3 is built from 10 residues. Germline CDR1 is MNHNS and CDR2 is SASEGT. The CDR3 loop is CASMGSEQFF. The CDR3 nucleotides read TGTGCCAGCATGGGGAGTGAGCAGTTCTTC.

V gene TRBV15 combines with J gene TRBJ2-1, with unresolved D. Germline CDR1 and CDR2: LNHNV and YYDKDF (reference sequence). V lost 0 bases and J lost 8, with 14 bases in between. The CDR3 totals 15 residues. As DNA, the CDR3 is TGTGCCACCAGCAGAGACTGGGTCCTAAGCGATGAGCAGTTCTTC. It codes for CATSRDWVLSDEQFF.

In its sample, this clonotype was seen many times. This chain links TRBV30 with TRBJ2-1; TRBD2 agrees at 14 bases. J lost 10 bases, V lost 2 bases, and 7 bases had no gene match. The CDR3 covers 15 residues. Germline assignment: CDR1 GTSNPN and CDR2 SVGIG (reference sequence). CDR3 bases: TGTGCCTGGAGTTCGGGACTAGCGGGAGAGAGAGAGCAGTTCTTC. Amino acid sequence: CAWSSGLAGEREQFF.

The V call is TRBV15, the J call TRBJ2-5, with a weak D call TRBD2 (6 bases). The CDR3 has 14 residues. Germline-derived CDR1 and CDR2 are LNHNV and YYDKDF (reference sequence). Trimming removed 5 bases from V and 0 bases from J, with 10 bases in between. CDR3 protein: CATSDRDYQETQYF. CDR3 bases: TGTGCCACCAGCGACCGGGACTACCAAGAGACCCAGTACTTC.

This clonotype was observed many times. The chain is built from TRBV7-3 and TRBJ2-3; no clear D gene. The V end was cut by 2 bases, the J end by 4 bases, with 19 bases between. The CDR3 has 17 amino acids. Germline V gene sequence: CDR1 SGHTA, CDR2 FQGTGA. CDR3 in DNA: TGTGCCAGCAGCTTAGGCTTTCTAGGTTCCGGTGCAGATACGCAGTATTTT. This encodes CASSLGFLGSGADTQYF.

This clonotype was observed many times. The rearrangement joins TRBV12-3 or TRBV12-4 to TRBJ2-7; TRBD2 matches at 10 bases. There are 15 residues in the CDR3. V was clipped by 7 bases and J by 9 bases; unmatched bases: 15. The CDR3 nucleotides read TGTGCCAGCACTCCCAGCGGGAGGGCTCTCAAAGGGCAGTACTTC. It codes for CASTPSGRALKGQYF.

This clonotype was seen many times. CDR3 region: CSARDRSQLHRYTF. DNA for the CDR3: TGCAGTGCTAGAGATCGTAGCCAACTCCATCGCTACACCTTC. The V and J genes are TRBV20-1 and TRBJ1-2; D unresolved. The CDR3 contains 14 residues. With 0 bases removed from V and 9 bases from J, the gap between germline ends came to 17 bases. Germline V gives CDR1 DFQATT, CDR2 SNEGSKA (reference sequence).

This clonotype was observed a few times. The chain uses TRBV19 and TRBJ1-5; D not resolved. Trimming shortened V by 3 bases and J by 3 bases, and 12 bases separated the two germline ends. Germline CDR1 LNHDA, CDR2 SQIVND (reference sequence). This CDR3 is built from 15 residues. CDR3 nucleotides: TGTGCCAGTAGTATTTTTTCCAGTTCCAATCAGCCCCAGCATTTT. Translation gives CASSIFSSSNQPQHF.

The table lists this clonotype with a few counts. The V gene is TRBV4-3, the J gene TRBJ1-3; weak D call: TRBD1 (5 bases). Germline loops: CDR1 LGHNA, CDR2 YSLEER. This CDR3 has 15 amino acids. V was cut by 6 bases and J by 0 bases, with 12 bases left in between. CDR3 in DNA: TGCGCCAGCAGACAGGACCTATACTCTGGAAACACCATATATTTT. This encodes CASRQDLYSGNTIYF.

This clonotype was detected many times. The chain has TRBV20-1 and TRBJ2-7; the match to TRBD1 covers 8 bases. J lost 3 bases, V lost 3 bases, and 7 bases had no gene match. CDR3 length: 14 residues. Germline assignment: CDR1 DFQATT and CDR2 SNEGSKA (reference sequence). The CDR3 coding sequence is TGCAGTGCTAGTCAGGGGGCGGAGTTCTACGAGCAGTACTTC. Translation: CSASQGAEFYEQYF.

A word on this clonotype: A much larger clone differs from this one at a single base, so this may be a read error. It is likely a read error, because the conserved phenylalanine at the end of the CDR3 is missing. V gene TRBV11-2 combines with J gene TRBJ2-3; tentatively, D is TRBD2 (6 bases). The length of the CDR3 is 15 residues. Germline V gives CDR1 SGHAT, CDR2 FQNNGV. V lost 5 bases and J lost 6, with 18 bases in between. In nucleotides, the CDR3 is TGTGCCAGCAGCGCGGGACTCCAACGTAGGGATACGCAGTATCTT. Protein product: CASSAGLQRRDTQYL.

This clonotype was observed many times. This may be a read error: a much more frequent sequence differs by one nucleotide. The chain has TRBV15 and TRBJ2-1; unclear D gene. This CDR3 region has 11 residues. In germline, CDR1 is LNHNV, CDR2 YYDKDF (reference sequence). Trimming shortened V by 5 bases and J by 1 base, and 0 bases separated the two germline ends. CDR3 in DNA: TGTGCCACCAGCTCCTACAATGAGCAGTTCTTC. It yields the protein CATSSYNEQFF.

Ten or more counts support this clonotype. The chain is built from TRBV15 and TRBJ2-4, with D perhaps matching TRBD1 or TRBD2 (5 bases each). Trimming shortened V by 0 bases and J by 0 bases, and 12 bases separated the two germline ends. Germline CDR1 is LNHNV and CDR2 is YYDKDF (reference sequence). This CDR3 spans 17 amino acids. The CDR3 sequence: CATSRDGREIAKNIQYF. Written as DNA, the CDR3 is TGTGCCACCAGCAGAGACGGCAGGGAGATAGCCAAAAACATTCAGTACTTC.